This paragraph reports one T cell receptor (beta chain). Its target antigen remains unknown. Base qualities are missing; no much larger clone stands one base away. Libraries were prepared through the immunoSEQ multiplex PCR assay. DNA from the cultured and isolated CD4+ T cells underwent TCR beta CDR3 sequencing. From the authors' description of their analysis: Non-productive TCR sequences were removed and reads were trimmed to the CDR3 region, keeping CDR3s of at least 7 amino acids. The MANAFEST web app was used to pick out antigen-specific clonotypes by comparing their expansion in peptide wells with that in reference cultures. For clones to be considered positive, expansion at FDR<0.05 versus reference and all other wells, an odds ratio above 5, and a frequency above 0.1% in two replicate wells were required. Cross-reactive clonotypes were defined as significantly expanded in SARS-CoV-2 spike wells and in at least one common cold coronavirus spike condition. Using the stringdist R package, CDR3 similarity was measured by Levenshtein distance, and unrooted trees were constructed with ape in R 3.6.1. TCRdb re-hosts the immuneACCESS table, in-frame sequences only. Its copies lack some clones; in the studies checked, an unresolved V gene accounts for under half of them, and the cause for the rest is not known. Clone size and the V and J calls come from that table; the DNA yielded D and trimming. The sample table holds more than 40,000 clones, of which 76% were seen once. The ten top clones hold 10% to 15% of the sample.

After more than 9 days of culture, CD4+ T cells were isolated with the EasySep CD4+ T cell isolation kit. PCR-confirmed SARS-CoV-2 infection had occurred in convalescent patients between March and December 2020, before the Alpha, Beta and Delta variants emerged in the United States. Half of the culture medium was replaced with fresh IL-2-containing medium on days 3 and 7. Unless noted otherwise, every peptide stimulation condition was grown in triplicate wells. Using Ficoll-Paque Plus gradient centrifugation, PBMC were separated from whole blood and then either used fresh or cryopreserved at -140C. Genomic DNA was extracted from cultured CD4+ T cells with the QIAamp micro DNA kit. The data originate from a study of vaccination effects on CD4 cells after COVID-19 (dated by TCRdb to between 2021 and 2024). About the study as a whole: To identify antigen-specific CD4+ T cell clonotypes by their expansion, the ViraFEST assay first stimulated PBMC with viral peptide pools and then applied TCR sequencing. Each participant received two doses of an mRNA SARS-CoV-2 vaccine, either BNT162b2 or mRNA-1273. Pre-vaccine samples from a couple of convalescent patients were drawn 16 days and one week before the first dose, 142 and 148 days after COVID-19 diagnosis. Some 1.9 million PBMC per well were cultured with approximately 10 ug/ml peptides in IMDM containing roughly 5% human AB serum, around 10 IU/ml IL-2 and gentamicin. In both COVID-19 convalescent patients and infection-naive vaccine recipients, the study compared SARS-CoV-2 spike-specific CD4+ TCR repertoires from before mRNA vaccination with those from after it. A total of some eleven COVID-19 convalescent patients and several SARS-CoV-2-naive healthy vaccine recipients were included in the full study. Cultures from other donors in the study were sequenced using the Oncomine TCR Beta short-read assay on an Illumina iSeq 100. Broader findings and caveats from the paper: At late post-vaccination timepoints, both infection-induced and vaccine-induced clones showed marked clonal contraction, consistent with waning T cell responses. Among convalescent patients, the spike-reactive repertoire after vaccination was made up mainly of new vaccine-induced clones that were largely distinct from the clones induced by infection. The study was limited by a small number of convalescent patients, and early post-infection timepoints were lacking.

V is cut back by 10 bases and J by 5 bases, with 10 bases in the junction unmatched. The germline V gene sets CDR1 to ENHRY and CDR2 to SYGVKD. The CDR3, from cysteine to phenylalanine, totals 13 residues. Only the CDR3 DNA stays, 39 bases, in frame from base 1. This chain joins TRBV10-3 to TRBJ2-5; TRBD1 fits 7 bases in the junction. The input for sequencing was CD4+ T cells from PBMCs cultured without peptide, taken before COVID-19 vaccination. The TCR was taken from a human donor who had a prior SARS-CoV-2 infection. The CDR3 protein: CATEETGSETQYF. In nucleotide form, the sequence is TGTGCCACCGAGGAGACAGGGAGCGAGACCCAGTACTTC.